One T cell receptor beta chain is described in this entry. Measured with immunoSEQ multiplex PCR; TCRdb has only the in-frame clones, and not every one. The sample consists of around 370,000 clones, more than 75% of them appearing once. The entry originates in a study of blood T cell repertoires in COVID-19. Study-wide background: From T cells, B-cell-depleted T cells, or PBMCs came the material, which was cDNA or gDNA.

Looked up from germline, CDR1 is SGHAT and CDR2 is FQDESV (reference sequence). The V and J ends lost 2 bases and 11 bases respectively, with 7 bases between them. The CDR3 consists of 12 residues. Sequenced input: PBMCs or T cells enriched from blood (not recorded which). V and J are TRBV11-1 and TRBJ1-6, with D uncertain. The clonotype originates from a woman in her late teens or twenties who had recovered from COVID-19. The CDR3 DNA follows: TGTGCCAGCAGCTTAAGGCGGCCACCCCTCCACTTT. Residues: CASSLRRPPLHF.